Each of the 17 T cell receptor beta chains below was sequenced from the same sample in a study of T cell repertoires in cytomegalovirus infection (dated by TCRdb to about 2019). The intended sense of this specimen's treatment or condition label: in vitro stimulation with specific CMV peptide epitopes to enrich CMV-specific T cells. These receptors have no known antigen. The instrument given in TCRdb is Illumina HiSeq 1500. The raw public reads went through TCRdb reprocessing: fastp at Q25, MiXCR clone calling, in-frame beta chains kept. Every distinct CDR3 protein forms one entry, paired with its most common genes and DNA. The sample profile shows 650,000 to 850,000 distinct CDR3 sequences; 25% to 35% of them were found once. The ten largest clones capture around 13% of the sample. The specimen was cultured CD8+ T cells from PBMCs, collected from culture after CMV antigen stimulation. Every receptor here comes from a human donor in good health (CMV status not recorded). Some clones in this sample may be carry-over from other donors' samples.

This clonotype occurred a few times. This chain links TRBV6-5 with TRBJ2-1; the D gene is possibly TRBD1 (5 bases). Germline CDR1 reads MNHEY; CDR2 reads SVGAGI. The length of the CDR3 is 17 residues. Trimming left V 4 bases short and J 4 bases short, with 20 bases between. Written as DNA, the CDR3 is TGTGCCAGCAGTTTCGCCCCCTCAGGGCGCCAGTACAATGAGCAGTTCTTC. Translation: CASSFAPSGRQYNEQFF.

This CDR3 is CASSFTPELNTEAFF. The DNA of the CDR3 is TGCGCCAGCAGCTTCACCCCGGAACTGAACACTGAAGCTTTCTTT. The chain is built from TRBV5-1 and TRBJ1-1; D gene ambiguous. The CDR3 has 15 residues. In germline, CDR1 is SGHRS, CDR2 YFSETQ. Deletions cut 2 bases from V and 0 bases from J, with 11 bases between. Complete variable domain (other parts from reference TRBV5-1 and TRBJ1-1): KAGVTQTPRYLIKTRGQQVTLSCSPISGHRSVSWYQQTPGQGLQFLFEYFSETQRNKGNFPGRFSGRQFSNSRSEMNVSTLELGDSALYLCASSFTPELNTEAFFGQGTRLTVV.

This clonotype has just a few counts. This chain uses TRBV15 with TRBJ2-5, with D maybe TRBD1 (6 bases). The CDR3 length is 13 residues. Trimming took 5 bases from V and 5 from J, leaving 12 bases between them. Germline CDR1 is LNHNV and CDR2 is YYDKDF (reference sequence). The CDR3 loop is CATSSDSPETQYF. Here the CDR3 DNA reads TGTGCCACCAGCTCGGACAGCCCGGAGACCCAGTACTTC.

In this sample, this clonotype turned up a few times. The chain combines TRBV6-5 with TRBJ2-7; 7 bases match TRBD1. Trimming at V came to 2 bases and at J to 2 bases, leaving 24 bases not matched to a gene. This CDR3 comprises 21 residues. Germline V gene lookup returns CDR1 MNHEY and CDR2 SVGAGI. DNA for the CDR3: TGTGCCAGCAGTTACGGTCAAGGGGGCGAAGGGGAGTGGTCTGGGACCTACGAGCAGTACTTC. Its protein product is CASSYGQGGEGEWSGTYEQYF.

V gene TRBV15 combines with J gene TRBJ2-1, with D possibly TRBD2 on 6 matching bases. The CDR3 has 12 residues. The V end lost 3 bases, the J end lost 8 bases, and 8 bases lay between the germline ends. Germline lookup yields CDR1 LNHNV and CDR2 YYDKDF (reference sequence). CDR3 residues: CATSRWGDEQFF. CDR3 DNA sequence: TGTGCCACCAGCAGGTGGGGGGATGAGCAGTTCTTC.

The table lists this clonotype with a few counts. The J gene is TRBJ2-7, the V gene TRBV6-1; D unresolved. With 1 base removed from V and 2 bases from J, the gap between germline ends came to 9 bases. CDR1 is MNHNS and CDR2 is SASEGT in the germline V gene. This CDR3 is built from 14 residues. In nucleotides, the CDR3 is TGTGCCAGCAGTGAAGGAGGTGTCACCTACGAGCAGTACTTC. Translated: CASSEGGVTYEQYF.

J is TRBJ1-2 and V is TRBV7-9; 9 nucleotides line up with TRBD1. Looked up from germline, CDR1 is SEHNR and CDR2 is FQNEAQ (reference sequence). This CDR3 contains 14 residues. V lost 5 bases to trimming and J lost 8 bases; unmatched junction nucleotides: 9. The CDR3 sequence: CASSNRDRVGGYTF. Written as DNA, the CDR3 is TGTGCCAGCAGCAACCGGGACAGGGTCGGCGGCTACACCTTC. The variable domain in full, with the rest retrieved from reference TRBV7-9 and TRBJ1-2, is DTGVSQNPRHKITKRGQNVTFRCDPISEHNRLYWYRQTLGQGPEFLTYFQNEAQLEKSRLLSDRFSAERPKGSFSTLEIQRTEQGDSAMYLCASSNRDRVGGYTFGSGTRLTVV.

With regard to this clonotype: Its ends do not fully match the called genes, so a read error is possible. The V gene is TRBV6-2 or TRBV6-3, the J gene TRBJ1-1; D ambiguous. The germline gives CDR1 MNHEY, CDR2 SVGEGT. There are 12 residues in the CDR3. The CDR3 sequence: CASGYSGSEAFF. CDR3 sequence (DNA): TGTGCCAGCGGTTACTCCGGCAGTGAAGCTTTCTTT.

This clonotype has only a few counts. The chain links TRBV7-9 to TRBJ1-2; D is ambiguous. Germline V gives CDR1 SEHNR, CDR2 FQNEAQ (reference sequence). This CDR3 spans 14 amino acids. V lost 3 bases and J lost 6, with 14 bases in between. This CDR3 reads CASSLSWDQNGYTF. CDR3 nucleotide sequence: TGTGCCAGCAGCTTGTCGTGGGATCAGAATGGCTACACCTTC.

V gene TRBV12-3 or TRBV12-4 combines with J gene TRBJ2-1; D might be TRBD1 or TRBD2, each matching 5 bases. The germline V and J ends were trimmed by 6 bases and 2 bases, with 11 bases remaining between them. The CDR3 covers 14 residues. CDR3 DNA: TGTGCCAGCAGACCGGGACGCCCCTACAATGAGCAGTTCTTC. Translating gives CASRPGRPYNEQFF.

The chain links TRBV19 to TRBJ2-3; possibly TRBD2 for D (5 bases). Germline V gene data show CDR1 as LNHDA and CDR2 as SQIVND (reference sequence). The ends were cut back, 5 bases at V and 4 bases at J, with 13 bases in the middle. This CDR3 has 14 residues. The CDR3 region has the DNA TGTGCCAGTAGTCTCAGGACTCCCGCAGATACGCAGTATTTT. Translation: CASSLRTPADTQYF.

This clonotype was detected only a few times. The chain recombines TRBV3-1 with TRBJ2-5; D is perhaps TRBD2 (5 bases). V was pared by 0 bases and J by 3 bases, with 8 bases between. The germline gives CDR1 LGHDT, CDR2 YNNKEL (reference sequence). The CDR3 loop spans 14 amino acids. CDR3 amino acids: CASSQDGSKETQYF. The CDR3 DNA follows: TGTGCCAGCAGCCAAGATGGGAGCAAAGAGACCCAGTACTTC.

V usage is TRBV5-4 and J usage is TRBJ2-1; unclear D gene. Trimming stripped 1 base from V and 9 bases from J, with 20 bases between. Germline V gene sequence: CDR1 SGHNT, CDR2 YYREEE (reference sequence). The CDR3 contains 16 residues. The CDR3 protein is CASSLLAANTIREQFF. The CDR3 DNA is TGTGCCAGCAGCTTGTTGGCGGCTAATACAATTCGTGAGCAGTTCTTC.

The J gene is TRBJ2-3, the V gene TRBV6-1; tentative D call: TRBD1 (6 bases). Trimming shortened V by 6 bases and J by 7 bases, and 11 bases separated the two germline ends. Germline V CDR1 and CDR2: MNHNS, SASEGT. This CDR3 has 12 amino acids. The CDR3 loop is CASSHRENTQYF. The CDR3 bases are TGTGCCAGCAGCCACAGGGAAAATACGCAGTATTTT.

A few counts support this clonotype. This chain uses TRBV11-2 with TRBJ1-1, with TRBD1 as a possible D gene (5 bases). Looked up from germline, CDR1 is SGHAT and CDR2 is FQNNGV. Between the trimmed V and J ends, which lost 7 bases and 4 bases, there was a span of 22 bases. The CDR3 sequence is 16 residues long. CDR3 in DNA: TGTGCCAGCAACTACTGGGAAAGGGGCATGGTCACTGAAGCTTTCTTT. Residues: CASNYWERGMVTEAFF.

The genes are TRBV4-3 and TRBJ2-1; no definite D call. This CDR3 is 15 amino acids long. Germline assignment: CDR1 LGHNA and CDR2 YSLEER. V dropped 0 bases and J dropped 4 bases, with 10 bases sitting between them. CDR3 DNA sequence: TGCGCCAGCAGCCAAGATCCTGACACGTACAATGAGCAGTTCTTC. Protein sequence: CASSQDPDTYNEQFF.

This clonotype was counted a few times. J is TRBJ1-1 and V is TRBV11-2, with D maybe TRBD1 (6 bases). Germline CDR1 and CDR2: SGHAT and FQNNGV. With 5 bases removed from V and 10 bases from J, the gap between germline ends came to 17 bases. CDR3 length: 13 amino acids. The CDR3 DNA reads as TGTGCCAGCAGCCTCGACAGGACCTGGGGAGCTTTCTTT. It codes for CASSLDRTWGAFF.